This T cell receptor beta chain comes out of a study of regulatory T cells in long-lasting Graves disease. Whole-study results and caveats: A limited number of samples was an acknowledged limitation. Persistent Graves' patients showed reduced TCR diversity versus newly diagnosed patients. The study found TRBV28, TRBJ1-2 and TRBJ2-5 favored in persistent disease.

As for time point: persistent/refractory GD, antithyroid drugs over 5 years with positive TRAb. RNA extracted from PBMCs served as the sequencing template. Diagnoses of Graves' disease were made by American Thyroid Association guidelines. Investigators prepared the TCR beta libraries by applying iRepertoire HTBI primers and Arm-PCR of CDR3 regions. Using its own MiXCR run on the multiplex PCR reads, TCRdb lists one record per CDR3 protein. This sample yields about 460,000 distinct CDR3 sequences, of which around a fifth are seen a single time; under 15% belongs to the top ten. CDR3 length equals 13 residues. Germline V gene data show CDR1 as DFQATT and CDR2 as SNEGSKA (reference sequence). J gave up 3 bases and V 6 bases, and 4 bases lay outside the gene matches. This clonotype has a count of ten or more. Its antigen is unidentified.

Material: peripheral blood mononuclear cells (PBMCs), obtained when the disease was refractory, from a patient treated with antithyroid drugs. V gene TRBV20-1 combines with J gene TRBJ2-7; 11 bases map to TRBD1. The clonotype originates from a female donor with Graves disease. CDR3 DNA: TGCAGTGCCTGGGACAGGGGGGGCTACGAGCAGTACTTC. Translated: CSAWDRGGYEQYF.